Following are 2 T cell receptor beta chains from one sample sequenced in a study of shared clonotypes between healthy human individuals. Only in-frame clones appear in the TCRdb table, and some are missing; sequencing was by immunoSEQ multiplex PCR. The sample includes about 2.4 million clones, approximately 93% of them seen just once. The sequencing sample was made of naive CD4+ T cells from PBMCs. Subset in this sample: CD45RA+ positively selected. Source of these receptors: a man aged 18 to 30 in good health. Some clones in this sample may be carry-over from other donors' samples.

The genes are TRBV28 and TRBJ2-1; D not certain. Germline-derived CDR1 and CDR2 are MDHEN and SYDVKM. The CDR3 sequence is 14 residues long. Trimming shortened V by 7 bases and J by 8 bases, and 18 bases separated the two germline ends. CDR3 coding DNA: TGTGCCAGCAAACCCGGATACAGATGGGATGAGCAGTTCTTC. Residues: CASKPGYRWDEQFF.

This chain links TRBV6-5 with TRBJ2-5, with D unclear. CDR3 length equals 12 residues. With 8 bases removed from V and 2 bases from J, the gap between germline ends came to 9 bases. Per germline, CDR1 MNHEY and CDR2 SVGAGI. CDR3 nucleotides: TGTGCCAGCCAGGACCCACAAGAGACCCAGTACTTC. Protein product: CASQDPQETQYF.